The rows below give T cell receptor beta chains drawn from one sample of a study of blood T cell repertoires in COVID-19. Some clones are missing from TCRdb's copy, which holds only in-frame ones; the method was immunoSEQ multiplex PCR. Counted here are approximately 12,000 clones, nearly 95% occurring once; the ten biggest clones make up roughly 30%. The sequenced sample consisted of peripheral blood. All receptors derive from a woman aged 70 to 79 with active COVID-19. Each CDR3 is given with its conserved first and last residue. Fields, in order: D gene, J gene, clone size, V gene, CDR3 DNA, CDR3 protein. The D gene is left open where the match is weak. Where a row states a size, it is once, few, many or the class of an expanded clone; other rows omit it.

TRBD2	TRBJ2-7	.	TRBV23-1	TGCGCCAGCAGTCAATTTCGGGGACTAGCGGGAGTTCGCCTCTACGAGCAGTACTTC	CASSQFRGLAGVRLYEQYF
.	TRBJ1-2	.	TRBV6-5	TGTGCCAGCAGCCGGTGGAAAAGCGGGTATGGCTACACCTTC	CASSRWKSGYGYTF
.	TRBJ1-4	.	TRBV4-3	TGCGCCAGCAGCCCTACGGGAAACAGGGAGAATGAAAAACTGTTTTTT	CASSPTGNRENEKLFF
.	TRBJ1-2	.	TRBV6-2/TRBV6-3	TGTGCCAGCAGTTACGGCCGGACATCTGGGAGCTACACCTTC	CASSYGRTSGSYTF
.	TRBJ1-2	.	TRBV25-1	TGTGCCAGCAGTGAAATTTCCAGGTGTGGCTATGGCTACACCTTC	CASSEISRCGYGYTF
TRBD1	TRBJ1-6	.	TRBV3-1/TRBV3-2	TGTGCCAGCAGTCCCGACAGGGATAATTCACCCCTCCACTTT	CASSPDRDNSPLHF
TRBD2	TRBJ2-1	.	TRBV3-1/TRBV3-2	TGTGCCAGCAGCCTGACTAGCGGTGGGCAGTTCTTC	CASSLTSGGQFF
.	TRBJ2-4	.	TRBV3-1/TRBV3-2	TGTGCCAGCAGCCCCCGAGGAGGCACCCAAAACATTCAGTACTTC	CASSPRGGTQNIQYF
TRBD2	TRBJ2-7	.	TRBV19	TGTGCCAGTAGTACTAGCGGGAGGGCCTACGAGCAGTACTTC	CASSTSGRAYEQYF
TRBD2	TRBJ2-1	.	TRBV11-2	TGTGCCAGCAGCAAGAGGGGACTAGCGCCGAGCTCCTACAATGAGCAGTTCTTC	CASSKRGLAPSSYNEQFF
TRBD2	TRBJ2-3	once	TRBV20-1	TGCAGTGCTAGTGTAGGACTAGCGGGTCTCACAGATACGCAGTATTTT	CSASVGLAGLTDTQYF
TRBD2	TRBJ2-7	.	TRBV4-1	TGCGCCAGCAGTGCCGAATCCGGGACTAGCGGGTGGAAAGAGCAGTACTTC	CASSAESGTSGWKEQYF
.	TRBJ2-6	.	TRBV24-1	TGTGCCACCAGTGATCGGCAGGTGACTGGGGCCAACGTCCTGACTTTC	CATSDRQVTGANVLTF
TRBD2	TRBJ2-1	.	TRBV5-6	TGTGCCAGCAGCTTTCGGACTAGCGGGACATACAATGAGCAGTTCTTC	CASSFRTSGTYNEQFF
.	TRBJ2-7	.	TRBV11-3	TGTGCCAGCAGCGCCCATCTGGCAGGAACCATCTACGAGCAGTACTTC	CASSAHLAGTIYEQYF
TRBD2	TRBJ2-1	.	TRBV6-2/TRBV6-3	TGTGCCAGCAGTTACGGGACTAGCGGCAACAATGAGCAGTTCTTC	CASSYGTSGNNEQFF
TRBD1	TRBJ2-5	.	TRBV24-1	TGTGCCACCAGTGAGGGATGGGGGACAGGGATGGAGACCCAGTACTTC	CATSEGWGTGMETQYF
TRBD1	TRBJ2-2	.	TRBV19	TGTGCCAGTAATCCCGGGACAGGGGGTTGGGCCGGGGAGCTGTTTTTT	CASNPGTGGWAGELFF
.	TRBJ1-3	.	TRBV28	TGTGCCAGCAGTTTATATCCCAGCTCTGGAAACACCATATATTTT	CASSLYPSSGNTIYF
TRBD1	TRBJ2-7	few	TRBV10-1	TGCGCCAGCAGTGAACAGGGGGCTTACGAGCAGTACTTC	CASSEQGAYEQYF
TRBD1	TRBJ1-4	.	TRBV18	TGTGCCAGCTCACCAATACAACAGGGGGAAAAACTGTTTTTT	CASSPIQQGEKLFF
TRBD2	TRBJ2-1	.	TRBV6-5	TGTGCCAGCAGTTTGGCGGGAGAGGGCCATGAGCAGTTCTTC	CASSLAGEGHEQFF
TRBD2	TRBJ2-1	once	TRBV19	TGTGCCAGTATGGGGGGAGGGCCCTACAATGAGCAGTTCTTC	CASMGGGPYNEQFF
TRBD2	TRBJ2-1	.	TRBV6-5	TGTGCCACCAAGCGGGACTCCTACAATGAGCAGTTCTTC	CATKRDSYNEQFF
TRBD2	TRBJ2-2	.	TRBV3-1/TRBV3-2	TGTGCCAGCAGCCCGTGGACTAGCGGGAAAAGGGGGGAGCTGTTTTTT	CASSPWTSGKRGELFF
.	TRBJ2-1	once	TRBV5-5	TGTGCCAGCAGCGAGGCGTTACAGGGTTCTTACATGTACAATGAGCAGTTCTTC	CASSEALQGSYMYNEQFF
.	TRBJ2-7	once	TRBV18	TGTGCCAGCTCACCACCGAACTACTCCTACGAGCAGTACTTC	CASSPPNYSYEQYF
TRBD1	TRBJ2-7	once	TRBV6-5	TGTGCCAGCAGTTACGGGACAGGGGGCTTGAACGAGCAGTACTTC	CASSYGTGGLNEQYF
TRBD2	TRBJ2-3	.	TRBV19	TGTGCCAGTATGTTCCTAGCGGGAAGCACAGATACGCAGTATTTT	CASMFLAGSTDTQYF
TRBD2	TRBJ2-7	.	TRBV6-1	TGTGCCAGCAGTGGCGGGACTAGCGGGGCCTCCTACGAGCAGTACTTC	CASSGGTSGASYEQYF
TRBD2	TRBJ2-5	.	TRBV7-2	TGTGCCAGCAGCGAGGGACTAGCGGGAGGCGCTCAAGAGACCCAGTACTTC	CASSEGLAGGAQETQYF
TRBD1	TRBJ1-4	.	TRBV19	TGTGCCAGTAGTATAGGGTTCAGTAGACAGGGCGAAGAAAAACTGTTTTTT	CASSIGFSRQGEEKLFF
TRBD1	TRBJ2-7	.	TRBV10-2	TGCGCCAGCAGGACAGGGGGGTCCTACGAGCAGTACTTC	CASRTGGSYEQYF
.	TRBJ1-4	.	TRBV5-4	TGTGCCAGCAGCTTTAAGGGGCCGGCAACTAATGAAAAACTGTTTTTT	CASSFKGPATNEKLFF
.	TRBJ1-4	.	TRBV9	TGTGCCAGCAGCGTAGCGGGGGGACTAATCGAAAAACTGTTTTTT	CASSVAGGLIEKLFF
.	TRBJ2-7	.	TRBV6-2/TRBV6-3	TGTGCCAGCAGTGCCCCTTCGGGAGTACGAGCCTACGAGCAGTACTTC	CASSAPSGVRAYEQYF
TRBD1	TRBJ1-6	.	TRBV23-1	TGCGCCAGCAGTCAATGGCGTGACAGGGGGAAAATCTCCTATAATTCACCCCTCCACTTT	CASSQWRDRGKISYNSPLHF
TRBD2	TRBJ2-1	.	TRBV27	TGTGCCAGCAGAATCGGGACTAGCGGCTACAATGAGCAGTTCTTC	CASRIGTSGYNEQFF
TRBD1	TRBJ1-1	.	TRBV3-1/TRBV3-2	TGTGCCAGCAGGCAGAAGGACAGGGCCGCTGAAGCTTTCTTT	CASRQKDRAAEAFF
TRBD1	TRBJ2-7	.	TRBV7-2	TGTGCCAGCAGCTTAGTGGGGACAGGGGACGAGCAGTACTTC	CASSLVGTGDEQYF
TRBD1	TRBJ2-5	.	TRBV11-3	TGTGCCAGCAGCGGGACAGGGATCGAGACCCAGTACTTC	CASSGTGIETQYF
TRBD1	TRBJ2-3	.	TRBV11-3	TGTGCCAGCAGCCCTGGACAGGGACTCGTTACGCAGTATTTT	CASSPGQGLVTQYF
TRBD1	TRBJ1-4	.	TRBV28	TGTGCCAGCAGTTTCCCCTTACAGGGGGCGCTCGAAAAACTGTTTTTT	CASSFPLQGALEKLFF
TRBD2	TRBJ2-1	.	TRBV7-6	TGTGCCAGCAGCCTATCAGCGGGAGAGCAGTTCTTC	CASSLSAGEQFF
.	TRBJ1-6	.	TRBV19	TGTGCCAGTAGACCCACTGTCTCCTATAATTCACCCCTCCACTTT	CASRPTVSYNSPLHF
TRBD1	TRBJ1-1	once	TRBV7-2	TGTGCCAGCAGCACCCGACAGGGGGCAACTGAAGCTTTCTTT	CASSTRQGATEAFF
TRBD1	TRBJ1-1	.	TRBV6-2/TRBV6-3	TGTGCCAGCAGTCCCGTTGGACAGGGGGACACTGAAGCTTTCTTT	CASSPVGQGDTEAFF
.	TRBJ1-2	.	TRBV3-1/TRBV3-2	TGTGCCAGCAGCCAAGGAGGCTTAAGGGGGGGCTACACCTTC	CASSQGGLRGGYTF
TRBD2	TRBJ2-3	.	TRBV7-6	TGTGCCAGCAGCTCCGGGACTAGCGCTGCCACAGGGACAGATACGCAGTATTTT	CASSSGTSAATGTDTQYF
TRBD2	TRBJ2-2	.	TRBV27	TGTGCCAGCAGACCCCGGGGGGTAAGGGCCGGGGAGCTGTTTTTT	CASRPRGVRAGELFF
TRBD1	TRBJ1-2	.	TRBV6-2/TRBV6-3	TGTGCCAGCAGTCCCCGCAGGGGGAGCCTGGGCGGCTACACCTTC	CASSPRRGSLGGYTF
TRBD2	TRBJ2-3	.	TRBV5-1	TGCGCCAGCAGCCTGGGACTAGCGGGAAGCACAGATACGCAGTATTTT	CASSLGLAGSTDTQYF
TRBD2	TRBJ2-1	.	TRBV7-2	TGTGCCAGCAGCTTAGCAGCCCAGCGGGAGCGTAATGAGCAGTTCTTC	CASSLAAQRERNEQFF
.	TRBJ1-1	.	TRBV3-1/TRBV3-2	TGTGCCAGCAGCCAAGGCCAGGAAGCTTTCTTT	CASSQGQEAFF
TRBD1	TRBJ1-2	.	TRBV28	TGTGCCAGCAGCTCCGGACAGGTCGCTAACTATGGCTACACCTTC	CASSSGQVANYGYTF
.	TRBJ2-2	.	TRBV30	TGTGCCTGGAGGACGGGGGAGAACACCGGGGAGCTGTTTTTT	CAWRTGENTGELFF
TRBD2	TRBJ2-1	.	TRBV10-1	TGCGCCAGCAGTGAAGGGCTAGCGGGGGACAATGAGCAGTTCTTC	CASSEGLAGDNEQFF
.	TRBJ1-6	.	TRBV14	TGTGCCAGCAGCAGTTGGGGAGAATCACCCCTCCACTTT	CASSSWGESPLHF
TRBD1	TRBJ2-5	.	TRBV28	TGTGCCAGCAGTAGCTCCGGGACAGAAGGGACCCAGTACTTC	CASSSSGTEGTQYF
.	TRBJ1-1	.	TRBV29-1	TGCAGCGGGAGCAGCGTGGGCACTGAAGCTTTCTTT	CSGSSVGTEAFF